Reported below is one T cell receptor beta chain. Its antigen is as yet unknown. The data derive from a study of siplizumab effects on memory and regulatory T cells. The study's findings and limits: Mapping to unstimulated subsets was achieved for only a minor fraction of alloreactive clones. Siplizumab brought about a significant reduction in alloreactive sequences traceable to unstimulated CD4+ memory cells.

Profiled with immunoSEQ multiplex PCR; TCRdb holds only in-frame clones, not every one. The data show 87,000 or so clones, approximately 93% seen once. The V and J ends lost 8 bases and 7 bases, in that order; junction bases with no gene match: 9. The germline CDR1 and CDR2 sequences are SNHLY and FYNNEI. This CDR3 is 13 amino acids long. This receptor was obtained from a human donor in good health. The sequenced sample was non-Treg CD4+ T cells sorted from blood. The rearrangement uses TRBV2 and TRBJ1-2; TRBD1 agrees at 8 bases. CDR3: CASVGQGAVGYTF. In DNA, the CDR3 is TGTGCCAGCGTTGGCCAGGGGGCGGTTGGCTACACCTTC.